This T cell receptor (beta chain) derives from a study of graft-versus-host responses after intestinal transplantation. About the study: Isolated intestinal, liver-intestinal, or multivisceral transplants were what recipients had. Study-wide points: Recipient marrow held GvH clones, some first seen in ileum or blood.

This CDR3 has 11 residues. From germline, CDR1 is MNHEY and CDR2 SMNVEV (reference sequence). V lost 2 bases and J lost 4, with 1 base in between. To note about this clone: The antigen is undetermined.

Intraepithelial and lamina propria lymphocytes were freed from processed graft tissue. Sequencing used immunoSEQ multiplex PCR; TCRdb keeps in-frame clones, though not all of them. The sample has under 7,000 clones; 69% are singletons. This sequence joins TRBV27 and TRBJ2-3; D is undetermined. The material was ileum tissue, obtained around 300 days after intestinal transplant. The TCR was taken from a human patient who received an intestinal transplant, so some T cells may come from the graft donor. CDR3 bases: TGTGCCAGCAGTTTAGCAGATACGCAGTATTTT. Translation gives CASSLADTQYF.